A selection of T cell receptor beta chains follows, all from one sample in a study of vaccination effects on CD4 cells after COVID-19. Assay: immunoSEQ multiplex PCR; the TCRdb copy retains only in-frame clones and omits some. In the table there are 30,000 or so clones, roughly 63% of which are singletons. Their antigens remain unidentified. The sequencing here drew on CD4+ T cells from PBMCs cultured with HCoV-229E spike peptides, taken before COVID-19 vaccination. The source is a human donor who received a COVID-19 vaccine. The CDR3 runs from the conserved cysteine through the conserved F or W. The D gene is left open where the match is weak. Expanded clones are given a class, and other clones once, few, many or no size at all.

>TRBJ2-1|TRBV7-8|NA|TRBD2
TGTGCCAGCAGTTCGGCGGGAGGATTTGTTTACAATGAGCAGTTCTTC
CASSSAGGFVYNEQFF
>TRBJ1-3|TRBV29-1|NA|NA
TGCAGCGTTGGTCAGGCTGGAAACACCATATATTTT
CSVGQAGNTIYF
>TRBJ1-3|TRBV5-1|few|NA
TGCGCCAGCAGTGCGATGGGTGTGAGCTCTGGAAACACCATATATTTT
CASSAMGVSSGNTIYF
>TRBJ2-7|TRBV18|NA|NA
TGTGCCAGCTCACCGGAACAGGAGACCTACGAGCAGTACTTC
CASSPEQETYEQYF
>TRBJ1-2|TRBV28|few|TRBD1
TGTGCCAGCAGCCCCGCCGGGACAGACTATGGCTACACCTTC
CASSPAGTDYGYTF
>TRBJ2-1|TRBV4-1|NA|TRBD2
TGCGCCAGCAGCCAAAGCGGGATACAGTTCTTC
CASSQSGIQFF
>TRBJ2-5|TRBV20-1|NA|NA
TGCAGTGTAGCGGTACAAGAGACCCAGTACTTC
CSVAVQETQYF
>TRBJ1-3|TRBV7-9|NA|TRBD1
TGTGCCAGCAGCTACAGGGGAGACGGAAACACCATATATTTT
CASSYRGDGNTIYF
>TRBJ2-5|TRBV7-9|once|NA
TGTGCCAGCAGCTTAGTGATCTGGGGCGAGGTAGAGACCCAGTACTTC
CASSLVIWGEVETQYF
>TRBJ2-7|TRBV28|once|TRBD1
TGTGCCAGCGGGACAGGCAATCTCTACGAGCAGTACTTC
CASGTGNLYEQYF
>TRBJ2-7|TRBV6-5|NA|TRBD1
TGTGCCAGCAGTTTGGGGACAGGGGGTTACGAGCAGTACTTC
CASSLGTGGYEQYF
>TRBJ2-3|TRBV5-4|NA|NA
TGTGCCAGCAGTTCTGGCGCGGATACGCAGTATTTT
CASSSGADTQYF
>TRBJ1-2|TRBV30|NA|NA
TGTGCCTGGAGGGCGGGGGTTAGCTACACCTTC
CAWRAGVSYTF
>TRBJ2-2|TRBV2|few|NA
TGTGCCAGCAGTGAAGGGGGCGTCGGCGGGGAGCTGTTTTTT
CASSEGGVGGELFF
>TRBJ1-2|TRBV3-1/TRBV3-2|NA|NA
TGTGCCAGCAGCCAAACGGGGGCTGTTAACTATGGCTACACCTTC
CASSQTGAVNYGYTF
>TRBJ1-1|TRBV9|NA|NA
TGTGCCAGCAGCGTAGGGGTTGGGATCACTGAAGCTTTCTTT
CASSVGVGITEAFF
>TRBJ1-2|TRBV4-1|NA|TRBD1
TGCGCCAGCAGCCCACACGGGACAGACTATGGCTACACCTTC
CASSPHGTDYGYTF
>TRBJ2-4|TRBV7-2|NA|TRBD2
TGTGCCAGCAGCCTAAGTAGGACTAGCGAAAACATTCAGTACTTC
CASSLSRTSENIQYF
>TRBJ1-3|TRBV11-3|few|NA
TGTGCCAGCAGCCGAGACAACTCTGGAAACACCATATATTTT
CASSRDNSGNTIYF
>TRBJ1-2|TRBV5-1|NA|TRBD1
TGCGCCAGCAGCTCCCTGGGGACAGGGGTGGACTATGGCTACACCTTC
CASSSLGTGVDYGYTF